A single sample is the source of the 24 T cell receptor beta chains below, sequenced in a study of blood T cell repertoires in COVID-19 (dated by TCRdb to 2018 to 2021). Library generation was performed with the immunoSEQ multiplex PCR assay. TCRdb mirrors the immuneACCESS table, restricted to in-frame sequences. Some clones are absent from its copies; in checked studies, under half trace to an unresolved V gene, and the reason for the others is unknown. The sample table records approximately 97,000 clones; approximately 81% of these occur just once. 38% of the sample rests with the top ten. The sample was peripheral blood. The receptors come from an elderly man with acute or convalescent COVID-19.

This clone was counted once. The chain is built from TRBV11-2 and TRBJ2-1; 11 bases are shared with TRBD2. The germline V gene has CDR1 SGHAT and CDR2 FQNNGV. The trim removed 4 bases at V and 7 bases at J, leaving 15 bases unmatched. The CDR3 is made up of 18 amino acids. CDR3 DNA: TGTGCCAGCAGCTCCTTCCCCCGACTAGCGGGACCACAAAATGAGCAGTTCTTC. It yields the protein CASSSFPRLAGPQNEQFF.

J is TRBJ1-6 and V is TRBV11-2; D perhaps matches TRBD1 (6 bases). V was pared by 5 bases and J by 7 bases, with 9 bases between. This CDR3 comprises 13 residues. Germline V lookup: CDR1 SGHAT, CDR2 FQNNGV. The CDR3 region is CASSPDRNSPLHF. The CDR3 DNA follows: TGTGCCAGCAGCCCAGACAGGAATTCACCCCTCCACTTT. Looking up the rest from reference TRBV11-2 and TRBJ1-6 gives the full variable domain: EAGVAQSPRYKIIEKRQSVAFWCNPISGHATLYWYQQILGQGPKLLIQFQNNGVVDDSQLPKDRFSAERLKGVDSTLKIQPAKLEDSAVYLCASSPDRNSPLHFGNGTRLTVT.

The chain has TRBV6-5 and TRBJ2-7, with D possibly being TRBD1 (6 bases). Germline V CDR1 and CDR2: MNHEY, SVGAGI. CDR3 length equals 14 residues. V was clipped by 5 bases and J by 0 bases, with 11 bases between them. The CDR3 sequence is CASSIDRPSYEQYF. The CDR3 DNA sequence: TGTGCCAGCAGTATTGACAGGCCCTCCTACGAGCAGTACTTC.

The V call is TRBV30, the J call TRBJ2-3; TRBD1 matches at 8 bases. CDR3 size: 19 residues. Germline V gives CDR1 GTSNPN, CDR2 SVGIG (reference sequence). The ends lost 3 bases at V and 0 bases at J; junction bases unmatched: 17. Here the CDR3 DNA reads TGTGCCTGGAGCTTTGACCCGAAACAGGGGGAACCTAGCACAGATACGCAGTATTTT. Encoded protein: CAWSFDPKQGEPSTDTQYF.

The CDR3 DNA follows: TGTGCCAGCAGAGACAGGGCGGTGGTGGAAAAACTGTTTTTT. Its protein is CASRDRAVVEKLFF. The chain carries TRBV6-5 and TRBJ1-4, with 7 bases aligning to TRBD1. The length of the CDR3 is 14 residues. Trimming cost V 6 bases and J 8 bases; bases outside gene matches: 9. Germline assignment: CDR1 MNHEY and CDR2 SVGAGI.

The V and J genes are TRBV27 and TRBJ2-1; 13 bases agree with TRBD2. Germline lookup yields CDR1 MNHEY and CDR2 SMNVEV (reference sequence). J gave up 7 bases and V 7 bases, and 10 bases lay outside the gene matches. The CDR3 loop spans 16 amino acids. CDR3 residues: CASTLGTSGVTNEQFF. CDR3 in DNA: TGTGCCAGCACCCTCGGGACTAGCGGGGTAACGAATGAGCAGTTCTTC.

The genes are TRBV28 and TRBJ1-5; 8 positions match TRBD1. The length of the CDR3 is 14 residues. Germline V gene sequence: CDR1 MDHEN, CDR2 SYDVKM. After removal of 3 bases from V and 5 bases from J, the junction contained 3 bases not matched to a gene. In DNA form, the CDR3 reads TGTGCCAGCAGTTTGGACAGGGCGGATCAGCCCCAGCATTTT. Protein: CASSLDRADQPQHF.

V and J are TRBV7-8 and TRBJ1-1; 8 bases map to TRBD1. Germline CDR1 is SGHVS and CDR2 is FQNEAQ. Losses at the gene ends were 1 base for V and 6 bases for J; bases not matched to a gene: 4. The CDR3 contains 14 residues. The CDR3 bases are TGTGCCAGCAGCTTAGACAGGGGGGCGGCTGAAGCTTTCTTT. Its protein is CASSLDRGAAEAFF.

This clone came up once. This chain uses TRBV7-9 with TRBJ2-7, with 8 nucleotides matching TRBD1. The J segment lost 3 bases and the V segment lost 7 bases, leaving 17 bases of the junction unmatched. The CDR3 covers 17 residues. CDR1 is SEHNR, CDR2 FQNEAQ, per germline (reference sequence). CDR3 nucleotides: TGTGCCAGCATCAGACGGGTACCGGGACAGGAATACTACGAGCAGTACTTC. The encoded protein is CASIRRVPGQEYYEQYF.

The rearrangement joins TRBV24-1 to TRBJ2-5, with D unclear. Trimming took off 5 bases at V and 1 base at J, with 7 bases between the two ends. Germline V gene data show CDR1 as KGHDR and CDR2 as SFDVKD. The CDR3 loop spans 13 amino acids. The CDR3 spells CATSVPGQETQYF. Here the CDR3 DNA reads TGTGCCACCAGTGTCCCGGGCCAAGAGACCCAGTACTTC.

This chain links TRBV3-1 (or the pseudogene TRBV3-2) with TRBJ2-1; a weak D match, TRBD2 (7 bases). The CDR3 contains 17 residues. Germline CDR1 is LGHDT and CDR2 is YNNKEL (reference sequence). With 1 base removed from V and 6 bases from J, the gap between germline ends came to 19 bases. The CDR3 DNA reads as TGTGCCAGCAGCCAAGGGTCTGTGGGGGGGCGAAGCAATGAGCAGTTCTTC. Translating gives CASSQGSVGGRSNEQFF.

V usage is TRBV3-1 (or the pseudogene TRBV3-2) and J usage is TRBJ1-3; TRBD1 agrees at 7 bases. The V gene end was trimmed by 6 bases and the J gene end by 2 bases; junction bases not matched to a gene: 4. CDR1 and CDR2 (germline): LGHDT, YNNKEL (reference sequence). There are 14 residues in the CDR3. Written as DNA, the CDR3 is TGTGCCAGCAGACCGACAGGGACTGGAAACACCATATATTTT. This sequence encodes CASRPTGTGNTIYF.

This clone appeared once. The chain links TRBV29-1 to TRBJ1-6, with 7 bases aligning to TRBD1. V dropped 4 bases and J dropped 5; count of bases not matched to a gene: 2. CDR1 is SQVTM and CDR2 is ANQGSEA in the germline V gene. The CDR3 extends over 13 amino acids. CDR3 sequence reads: CSVGQGDNSPLHF. The CDR3 coding sequence is TGCAGCGTTGGACAGGGCGATAATTCACCCCTCCACTTT.

The chain is built from TRBV28 and TRBJ2-5, with TRBD2 identical over 12 bases. V was clipped by 5 bases and J by 0 bases; unmatched bases: 7. The CDR3 spans 17 residues. Per the germline V gene, CDR1 is MDHEN and CDR2 is SYDVKM. The CDR3 coding sequence is TGTGCCAGCAGTCCGCTAGCGGGAGGGATGTACCAAGAGACCCAGTACTTC. This encodes CASSPLAGGMYQETQYF.

The chain is built from TRBV10-3 and TRBJ2-2, with 7 bases that match TRBD1. Trimming at V came to 3 bases and at J to 0 bases, leaving 7 bases not matched to a gene. The CDR3 runs 17 residues. Germline-derived CDR1 and CDR2 are ENHRY and SYGVKD. The CDR3 here is CAISDPGQPTNTGELFF. In DNA, the CDR3 is TGTGCCATCAGTGACCCGGGACAGCCCACGAACACCGGGGAGCTGTTTTTT.

This clone has more than one count but fewer than ten. The rearrangement joins TRBV24-1 to TRBJ1-4; a weak D match, TRBD1 (6 bases). The CDR3 runs to 13 residues. Germline CDR1 is KGHDR and CDR2 is SFDVKD. V lost 5 bases and J lost 4, with 7 bases in between. The CDR3 here is CATSGGGNEKLFF. DNA of the CDR3: TGTGCCACCAGTGGAGGGGGTAATGAAAAACTGTTTTTT.

The chain couples TRBV19 to TRBJ1-5, with D perhaps matching TRBD1 (6 bases). The CDR3 covers 15 residues. Germline V gene lookup returns CDR1 LNHDA and CDR2 SQIVND (reference sequence). V was trimmed by 3 bases and J by 1 base, leaving 10 bases between them. CDR3: CASSMTGLSNQPQHF. CDR3 sequence (DNA): TGTGCCAGTAGTATGACAGGATTAAGCAATCAGCCCCAGCATTTT.

The chain links TRBV18 to TRBJ1-4; D perhaps matches TRBD1 (5 bases). Per the germline V gene, CDR1 is KGHSH and CDR2 is LQKENI. This CDR3 comprises 15 residues. Trimming took off 3 bases at V and 3 bases at J, with 11 bases between the two ends. The CDR3 coding sequence is TGTGCCAGCTCACCCACACAGGTCCCTAATGAAAAACTGTTTTTT. Protein: CASSPTQVPNEKLFF.

The V and J genes are TRBV3-1 (or the pseudogene TRBV3-2) and TRBJ2-7, with D uncertain. Germline lookup yields CDR1 LGHDT and CDR2 YNNKEL (reference sequence). The CDR3 has 13 amino acids. V was pared by 6 bases and J by 0 bases, with 9 bases between. Here the CDR3 reads CASSDTFSYEQYF. The CDR3 nucleotides are TGTGCCAGCAGTGACACTTTCTCCTACGAGCAGTACTTC.

This sequence joins TRBV10-3 and TRBJ2-5; D remains ambiguous. V was pared by 8 bases and J by 2 bases, with 12 bases between. CDR3 length equals 13 residues. CDR1 is ENHRY, CDR2 SYGVKD, per germline. The CDR3, as DNA: TGTGCCATCGCAACGGAGCGTCAAGAGACCCAGTACTTC. Translated: CAIATERQETQYF.

This clone was counted once. The genes are TRBV11-2 and TRBJ1-3, with 9 nucleotides matching TRBD1. Germline V CDR1 and CDR2: SGHAT, FQNNGV. This CDR3 comprises 16 residues. The V and J ends lost 3 bases and 3 bases, in that order; junction bases with no gene match: 6. The CDR3 is CASSFLTGGVGNTIYF. CDR3 DNA: TGTGCCAGCAGCTTCCTGACAGGGGGTGTTGGAAACACCATATATTTT.

This sequence joins TRBV7-9 and TRBJ2-7, with 8 positions matching TRBD2. The CDR3 runs 15 residues. V shed 3 bases, J shed 1 base, and the junction held 5 bases outside the gene matches. Germline V CDR1 and CDR2: SEHNR, FQNEAQ (reference sequence). The CDR3 sequence: CASSFPGRGSYEQYF. The CDR3 DNA reads TGTGCCAGCAGCTTTCCCGGGAGGGGGTCCTACGAGCAGTACTTC. The full variable domain, in which reference TRBV7-9 and TRBJ2-7 provide the parts outside the CDR3, is DTGVSQNPRHKITKRGQNVTFRCDPISEHNRLYWYRQTLGQGPEFLTYFQNEAQLEKSRLLSDRFSAERPKGSFSTLEIQRTEQGDSAMYLCASSFPGRGSYEQYFGPGTRLTVT.

The sample holds a few counts of this clone. V is TRBV29-1 and J is TRBJ2-3, with D perhaps TRBD1 (6 bases). From germline, CDR1 is SQVTM and CDR2 ANQGSEA. The CDR3 is 13 amino acids. The V end was cut by 6 bases, the J end by 2 bases, with 12 bases between. This CDR3 is CSVTTGATDTQYF. The CDR3 coding sequence is TGCAGCGTCACGACAGGAGCCACAGATACGCAGTATTTT.

This chain uses TRBV5-6 with TRBJ2-5; D possibly corresponds to TRBD2 (6 bases). Trimming left V 5 bases short and J 1 base short, with 12 bases between. The CDR3 runs to 14 residues. Germline V gives CDR1 SGHDT, CDR2 YYEEEE. The CDR3 DNA follows: TGTGCCAGCAGTTTGCGGGGAGTCCAAGAGACCCAGTACTTC. It translates to CASSLRGVQETQYF.